Shown below are 20 T cell receptor beta chains from a single sample sequenced in a study of T cell changes during pregnancy in multiple sclerosis. Generated by immunoSEQ multiplex PCR, the TCRdb table keeps only in-frame clones and is missing some. The table lists around 40,000 clones, about 88% of them singletons. The starting material was CD4+ T cells from peripheral blood mononuclear cells, obtained in the first trimester of pregnancy. These receptors all come from a female donor with multiple sclerosis, enrolled in a pregnancy study.

CDR3 loop: CASSRGTGVGAQYF. The DNA for the CDR3 is TGTGCCAGTTCCCGTGGGACAGGGGTTGGGGCCCAGTACTTC. V gene TRBV28 combines with J gene TRBJ2-5; TRBD1 matches 10 bases. The trim removed 9 bases at V and 9 bases at J, leaving 13 bases unmatched. The V gene's germline CDR1 is MDHEN and CDR2 SYDVKM. This CDR3 is 14 amino acids long.

V and J are TRBV5-1 and TRBJ2-7; 7 positions agree with TRBD2. The CDR3 has 14 residues. CDR1 is SGHRS and CDR2 is YFSETQ in the germline V gene. The J segment lost 0 bases and the V segment lost 3 bases, leaving 3 bases of the junction unmatched. CDR3 residues: CASSWGGSSYEQYF. CDR3 nucleotides: TGCGCCAGCAGCTGGGGGGGTAGCTCCTACGAGCAGTACTTC.

The chain employs TRBV4-1 and TRBJ2-5; 13 bases are shared with TRBD2. V shed 0 bases, J shed 4 bases, and the junction held 8 bases outside the gene matches. This CDR3 region has 18 residues. Germline lookup yields CDR1 MGHRA and CDR2 YSYEKL. CDR3 DNA: TGCGCCAGCAGCCAAGATCGGGGACTAGCGGGGCGGGGAGAGACCCAGTACTTC. As protein: CASSQDRGLAGRGETQYF.

This clone was found once. This chain links TRBV4-2 with TRBJ1-4, with D perhaps TRBD1 (6 bases). This CDR3 comprises 15 residues. Trimming cost V 2 bases and J 0 bases, with 7 bases left between them. Germline CDR1 reads LGHNA; CDR2 reads YNFKEQ. The CDR3 here is CASSQNRATNEKLFF. The CDR3 DNA reads TGTGCCAGCAGCCAAAACAGGGCAACTAATGAAAAACTGTTTTTT.

The rearrangement links TRBV5-1 to TRBJ2-4, with TRBD1 as a possible D gene (5 bases). Germline CDR1 reads SGHRS; CDR2 reads YFSETQ. The CDR3 is 13 amino acids. Trimming left V 0 bases short and J 6 bases short, with 7 bases between. CDR3 sequence (DNA): TGCGCCAGCAGCTTGGGTAGGGGAAACATTCAGTACTTC. Translating gives CASSLGRGNIQYF.

The genes are TRBV7-8 and TRBJ2-5; TRBD2 matches 8 bases. The J segment lost 1 base and the V segment lost 3 bases, leaving 16 bases of the junction unmatched. This CDR3 spans 19 amino acids. Germline assignment: CDR1 SGHVS and CDR2 FQNEAQ. In DNA form, the CDR3 reads TGTGCCAGCAGCTTCGGTCTGTTTTCGGGGGGGGAGCGCCAAGAGACCCAGTACTTC. This codes for CASSFGLFSGGERQETQYF.

This chain links TRBV19 with TRBJ1-2; 7 bases align to TRBD1. CDR1 and CDR2 (germline): LNHDA, SQIVND (reference sequence). The CDR3 has 13 residues. The V and J ends lost 5 bases and 3 bases, in that order; junction bases with no gene match: 3. The CDR3: CASSPGQDYGYTF. In DNA, the CDR3 is TGTGCCAGTAGTCCAGGACAGGACTATGGCTACACCTTC.

This clone was counted between two and nine times. This chain joins TRBV30 and TRBJ1-1; no definite D call. Germline CDR1 and CDR2: GTSNPN and SVGIG (reference sequence). Deletions cut 2 bases from V and 2 bases from J, with 6 bases between. This CDR3 has 12 residues. For the CDR3, the DNA is TGTGCCTGGAGTCTCAGAAACACTGAAGCTTTCTTT. This gives the protein CAWSLRNTEAFF.

This chain links TRBV19 with TRBJ2-1, with TRBD1 identical over 9 bases. Trimming cost V 6 bases and J 1 base; bases outside gene matches: 16. The V gene's germline CDR1 is LNHDA and CDR2 SQIVND (reference sequence). CDR3 length: 19 residues. The DNA for the CDR3 is TGTGCCAGTAGCAAAGGGACAGGGTCGGTAGCGGATTCCTACAATGAGCAGTTCTTC. Its translation: CASSKGTGSVADSYNEQFF. Combining the CDR3 with reference TRBV19 and TRBJ2-1 gives the whole variable domain DGGITQSPKYLFRKEGQNVTLSCEQNLNHDAMYWYRQDPGQGLRLIYYSQIVNDFQKGDIAEGYSVSREKKESFPLTVTSAQKNPTAFYLCASSKGTGSVADSYNEQFFGPGTRLTVL.

The CDR3 DNA is TGTGCCAGCAGCCAAGGGGGCAGCGGGAGGGCCGGTACCGGGGAGCTGTTTTTT. Its protein is CASSQGGSGRAGTGELFF. The chain recombines TRBV4-2 with TRBJ2-2; 10 positions match TRBD2. This CDR3 region has 18 residues. Germline V gene lookup returns CDR1 LGHNA and CDR2 YNFKEQ. Trimming cost V 1 base and J 5 bases; bases outside gene matches: 10.

This chain uses TRBV28 with TRBJ2-3, with TRBD1 as a possible D gene (5 bases). V was shortened by 7 bases and J by 4 bases, with 18 bases between the two germline ends. CDR1 is MDHEN and CDR2 is SYDVKM in the germline V gene. The CDR3 contains 15 residues. The CDR3 protein is CASTSGAGFPDTQYF. CDR3 in DNA: TGTGCCAGCACTTCTGGGGCAGGTTTCCCAGATACGCAGTATTTT.

This clone has only a few counts. The rearrangement joins TRBV27 to TRBJ1-1; D is unclear. In germline, CDR1 is MNHEY, CDR2 SMNVEV (reference sequence). The germline V and J ends were trimmed by 5 bases and 8 bases, with 12 bases remaining between them. This CDR3 contains 12 residues. CDR3: CASSTALQEAFF. CDR3 DNA sequence: TGTGCCAGCAGTACCGCCCTACAGGAAGCTTTCTTT.

This rearrangement joins TRBV18 to TRBJ1-1; D gene unclear. Trimming cost V 1 base and J 0 bases, with 3 bases left between them. The CDR3 is 13 amino acids. Germline CDR1 KGHSH, CDR2 LQKENI. The CDR3: CASSPRVNTEAFF. The CDR3 region has the DNA TGTGCCAGCTCACCACGAGTGAACACTGAAGCTTTCTTT.

The V and J genes are TRBV7-2 and TRBJ2-7; D might be TRBD2 (5 bases). The germline CDR1 and CDR2 sequences are SGHTA and FQGNSA. V was pared by 5 bases and J by 4 bases, with 15 bases between. The CDR3 covers 14 residues. CDR3 loop: CASSPDSRAYEQYF. The CDR3 DNA is TGTGCCAGCAGCCCCGACTCGAGGGCTTACGAGCAGTACTTC.

The V gene is TRBV4-3, the J gene TRBJ1-2; the D gene is possibly TRBD1 (6 bases). There are 14 residues in the CDR3. Germline V gene sequence: CDR1 LGHNA, CDR2 YSLEER. V lost 1 base, J lost 7 bases, and 13 bases lay in between. The chain's CDR3 is CASSQGERGIGYTF. The CDR3 DNA is TGCGCCAGCAGCCAAGGGGAGAGGGGGATTGGCTACACCTTC.

The V and J genes are TRBV5-1 and TRBJ2-1, with 8 nucleotides matching TRBD1. Unmatched junction bases numbered 12, after V lost 4 bases and J lost 9 bases. Germline CDR1 and CDR2: SGHRS and YFSETQ. The CDR3 loop spans 15 amino acids. The CDR3 DNA is TGCGCCAGCAGCCGTGACGACAGGGGCGAGGGTGAGCAGTTCTTC. Its protein is CASSRDDRGEGEQFF.

The CDR3 is CSVAGGQETQYF. As DNA, the CDR3 is TGCAGCGTAGCGGGAGGCCAAGAGACCCAGTACTTC. This chain joins TRBV29-1 and TRBJ2-5; 9 bases line up with TRBD2. Per germline, CDR1 SQVTM and CDR2 ANQGSEA. J was trimmed by 1 base and V by 6 bases; bases with no gene match: 0. CDR3 length equals 12 residues.

The chain recombines TRBV7-3 with TRBJ2-7; the match to TRBD2 covers 9 bases. The CDR3 consists of 15 residues. V was clipped by 1 base and J by 5 bases; unmatched bases: 6. Germline V gene sequence: CDR1 SGHTA, CDR2 FQGTGA. CDR3 loop: CASSLSGRAGHEQYF. Here the CDR3 DNA reads TGTGCCAGCAGCTTAAGCGGGAGGGCCGGGCACGAGCAGTACTTC.

The rearrangement joins TRBV27 to TRBJ2-7; 8 nucleotides line up with TRBD1. V dropped 6 bases and J dropped 3; count of bases not matched to a gene: 16. The CDR3 has 17 amino acids. Per the germline V gene, CDR1 is MNHEY and CDR2 is SMNVEV (reference sequence). The CDR3 sequence: CASRTTGGSWKHYEQYF. Written as DNA, the CDR3 is TGTGCCAGCAGGACTACAGGGGGGAGTTGGAAGCACTACGAGCAGTACTTC.

The gene calls are TRBV19 and TRBJ2-1; D is ambiguous. Germline-derived CDR1 and CDR2 are LNHDA and SQIVND (reference sequence). Between the trimmed V and J ends, which lost 0 bases and 5 bases, there was a span of 8 bases. The length of the CDR3 is 14 residues. Here the CDR3 reads CASSIDAGHNEQFF. CDR3 DNA sequence: TGTGCCAGTAGTATAGACGCAGGCCACAATGAGCAGTTCTTC.